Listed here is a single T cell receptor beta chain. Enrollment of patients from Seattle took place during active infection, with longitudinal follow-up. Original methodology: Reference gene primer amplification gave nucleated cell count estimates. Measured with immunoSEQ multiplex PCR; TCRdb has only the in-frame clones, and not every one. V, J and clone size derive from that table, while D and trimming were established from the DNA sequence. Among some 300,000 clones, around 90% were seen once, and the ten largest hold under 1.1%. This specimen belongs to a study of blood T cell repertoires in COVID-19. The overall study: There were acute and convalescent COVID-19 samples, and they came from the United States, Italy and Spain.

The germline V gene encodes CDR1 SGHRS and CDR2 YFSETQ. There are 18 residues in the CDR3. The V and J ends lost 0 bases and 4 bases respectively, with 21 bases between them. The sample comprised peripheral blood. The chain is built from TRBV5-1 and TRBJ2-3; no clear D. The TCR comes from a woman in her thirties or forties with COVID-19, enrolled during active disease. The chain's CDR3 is CASSLGPRLGPAADTQYF. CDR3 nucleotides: TGCGCCAGCAGCTTGGGGCCCCGATTAGGTCCGGCGGCAGATACGCAGTATTTT.